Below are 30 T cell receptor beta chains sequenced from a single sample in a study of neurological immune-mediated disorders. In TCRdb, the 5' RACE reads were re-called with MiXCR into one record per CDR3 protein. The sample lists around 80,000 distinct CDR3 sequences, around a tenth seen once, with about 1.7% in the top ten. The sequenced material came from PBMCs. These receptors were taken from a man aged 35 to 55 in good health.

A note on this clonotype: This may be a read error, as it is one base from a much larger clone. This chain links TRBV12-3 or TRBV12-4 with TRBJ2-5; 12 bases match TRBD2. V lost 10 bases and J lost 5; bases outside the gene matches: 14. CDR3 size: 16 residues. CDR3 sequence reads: CANRGPSGGARETQYF. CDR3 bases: TGTGCCAACAGGGGCCCTAGCGGGGGGGCGAGGGAGACCCAGTACTTC.

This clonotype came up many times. CDR3 sequence reads: CASSLQLASHNEQFF. CDR3 DNA: TGTGCCAGCAGCTTACAACTAGCGTCCCACAATGAGCAGTTCTTC. The gene calls are TRBV7-9 and TRBJ2-1; 7 nucleotides align to TRBD2. The germline V gene encodes CDR1 SEHNR and CDR2 FQNEAQ (reference sequence). V was clipped by 2 bases and J by 5 bases; unmatched bases: 6. This CDR3 has 15 residues.

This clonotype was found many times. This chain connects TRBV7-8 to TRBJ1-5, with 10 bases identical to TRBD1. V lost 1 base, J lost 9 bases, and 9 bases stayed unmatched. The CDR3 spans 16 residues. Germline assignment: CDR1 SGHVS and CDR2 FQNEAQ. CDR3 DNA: TGTGCCAGCAGCTTAGACCTCGCGACAGGGGGCCGGCCCCAGCATTTT. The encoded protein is CASSLDLATGGRPQHF.

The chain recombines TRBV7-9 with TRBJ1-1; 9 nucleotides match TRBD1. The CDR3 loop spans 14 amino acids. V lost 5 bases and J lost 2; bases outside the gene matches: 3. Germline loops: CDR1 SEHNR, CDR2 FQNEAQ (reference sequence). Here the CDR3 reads CASSLTGGNTEAFF. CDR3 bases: TGTGCCAGCAGCCTTACAGGGGGCAACACTGAAGCTTTCTTT.

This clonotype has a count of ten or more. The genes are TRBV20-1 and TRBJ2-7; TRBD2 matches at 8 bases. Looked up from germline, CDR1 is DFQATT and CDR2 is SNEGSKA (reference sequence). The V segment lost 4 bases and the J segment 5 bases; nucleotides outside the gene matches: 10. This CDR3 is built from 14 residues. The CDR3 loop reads CSAIKPGLVDEQYF. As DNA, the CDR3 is TGCAGTGCTATAAAGCCGGGACTAGTTGACGAGCAGTACTTC.

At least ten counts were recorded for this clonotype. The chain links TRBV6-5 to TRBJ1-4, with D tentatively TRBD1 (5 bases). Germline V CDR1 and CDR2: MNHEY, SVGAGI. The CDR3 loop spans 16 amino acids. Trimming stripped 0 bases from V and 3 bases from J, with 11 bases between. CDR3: CASSYSWARANEKLFF. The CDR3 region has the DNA TGTGCCAGCAGTTACTCGTGGGCCAGGGCTAATGAAAAACTGTTTTTT.

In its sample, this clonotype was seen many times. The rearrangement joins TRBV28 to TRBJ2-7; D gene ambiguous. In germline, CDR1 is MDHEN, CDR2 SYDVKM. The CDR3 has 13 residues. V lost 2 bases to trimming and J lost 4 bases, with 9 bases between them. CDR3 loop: CASSLGRIYEQYF. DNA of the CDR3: TGTGCCAGCAGTTTAGGACGGATTTACGAGCAGTACTTC.

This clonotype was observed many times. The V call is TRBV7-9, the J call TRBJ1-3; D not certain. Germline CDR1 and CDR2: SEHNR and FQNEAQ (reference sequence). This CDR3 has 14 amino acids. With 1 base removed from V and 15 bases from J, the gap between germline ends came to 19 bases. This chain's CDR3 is CASSLGADFGTPYF. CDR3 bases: TGTGCCAGCAGCTTAGGGGCAGACTTCGGAACCCCATATTTT.

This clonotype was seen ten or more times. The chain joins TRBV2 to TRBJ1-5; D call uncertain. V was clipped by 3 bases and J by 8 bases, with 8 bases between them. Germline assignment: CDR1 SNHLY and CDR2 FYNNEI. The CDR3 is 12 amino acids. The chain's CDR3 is CASSDSLEPQHF. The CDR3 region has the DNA TGTGCCAGCAGTGACTCCCTAGAGCCCCAGCATTTT.

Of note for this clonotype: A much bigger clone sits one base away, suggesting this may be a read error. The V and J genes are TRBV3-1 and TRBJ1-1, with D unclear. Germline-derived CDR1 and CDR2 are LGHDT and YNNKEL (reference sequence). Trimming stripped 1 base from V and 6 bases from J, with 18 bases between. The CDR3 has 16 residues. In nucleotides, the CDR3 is TGTGCCAGCAGCCAAGCAGGAGGAGGGCCAAGTGCTGAAGCTTTCTTT. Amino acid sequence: CASSQAGGGPSAEAFF.

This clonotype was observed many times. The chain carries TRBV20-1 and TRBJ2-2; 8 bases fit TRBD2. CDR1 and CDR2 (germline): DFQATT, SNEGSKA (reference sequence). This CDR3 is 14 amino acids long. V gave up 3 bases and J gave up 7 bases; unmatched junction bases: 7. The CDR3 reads CSASNGRAVGELFF. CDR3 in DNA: TGCAGTGCTAGTAACGGGAGGGCCGTCGGGGAGCTGTTTTTT.

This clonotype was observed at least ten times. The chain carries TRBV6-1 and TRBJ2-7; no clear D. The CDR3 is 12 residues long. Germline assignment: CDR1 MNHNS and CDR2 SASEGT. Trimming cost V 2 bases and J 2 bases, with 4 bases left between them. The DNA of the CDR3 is TGTGCCAGCAGTGAAATGACCTACGAGCAGTACTTC. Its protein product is CASSEMTYEQYF.

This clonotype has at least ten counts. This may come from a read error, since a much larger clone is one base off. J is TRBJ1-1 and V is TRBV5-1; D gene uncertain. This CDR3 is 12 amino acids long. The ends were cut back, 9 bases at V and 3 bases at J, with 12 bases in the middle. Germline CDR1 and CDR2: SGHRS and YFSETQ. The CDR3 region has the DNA TGCGCCAACAGTGTCGGGGACACTGAAGCTTTCTTT. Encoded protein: CANSVGDTEAFF.

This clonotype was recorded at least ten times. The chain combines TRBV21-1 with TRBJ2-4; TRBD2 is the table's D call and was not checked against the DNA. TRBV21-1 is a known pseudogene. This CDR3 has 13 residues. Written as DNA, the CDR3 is TGTGCCCTGAGCCGAATCGAAAATAGTCGTCAGTACTTC. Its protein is CALSRIENSRQYF.

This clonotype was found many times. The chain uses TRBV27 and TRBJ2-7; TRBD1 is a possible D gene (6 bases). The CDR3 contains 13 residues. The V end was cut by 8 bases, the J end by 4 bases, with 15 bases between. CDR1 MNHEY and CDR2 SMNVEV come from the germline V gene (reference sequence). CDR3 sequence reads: CASRQGSFYEQYF. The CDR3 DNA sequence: TGTGCCAGCCGGCAGGGGTCATTTTACGAGCAGTACTTC.

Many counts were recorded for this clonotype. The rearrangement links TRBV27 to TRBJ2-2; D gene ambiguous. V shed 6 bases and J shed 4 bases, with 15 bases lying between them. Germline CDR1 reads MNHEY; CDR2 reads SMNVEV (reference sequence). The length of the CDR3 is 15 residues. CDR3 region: CASSQFVLATGELFF. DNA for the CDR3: TGTGCCAGCAGCCAATTCGTTTTGGCCACCGGGGAGCTGTTTTTT.

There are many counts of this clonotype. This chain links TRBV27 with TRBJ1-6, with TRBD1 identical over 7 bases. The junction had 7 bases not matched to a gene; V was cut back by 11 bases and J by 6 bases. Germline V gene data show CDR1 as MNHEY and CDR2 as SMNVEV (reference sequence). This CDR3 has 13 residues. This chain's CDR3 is CAASTGSNSPLHF. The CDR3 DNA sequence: TGTGCCGCCTCGACAGGGAGTAATTCACCCCTCCACTTT.

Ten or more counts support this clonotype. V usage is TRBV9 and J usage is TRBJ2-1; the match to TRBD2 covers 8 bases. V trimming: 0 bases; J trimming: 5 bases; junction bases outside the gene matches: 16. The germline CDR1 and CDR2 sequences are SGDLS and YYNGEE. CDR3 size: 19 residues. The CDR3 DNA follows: TGTGCCAGCAGCGTAGGCATTAAGTCGGGGGCGGGGGGCCACAATGAGCAGTTCTTC. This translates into CASSVGIKSGAGGHNEQFF.

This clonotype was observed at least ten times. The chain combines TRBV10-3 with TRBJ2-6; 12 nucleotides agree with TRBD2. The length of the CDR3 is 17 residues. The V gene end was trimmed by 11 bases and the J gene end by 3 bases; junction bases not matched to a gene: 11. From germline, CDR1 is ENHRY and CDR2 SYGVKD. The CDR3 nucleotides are TGTGCCTATCAGTCTAGCGGGGGGGCTAATGGGGCCAACGTCCTGACTTTC. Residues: CAYQSSGGANGANVLTF.

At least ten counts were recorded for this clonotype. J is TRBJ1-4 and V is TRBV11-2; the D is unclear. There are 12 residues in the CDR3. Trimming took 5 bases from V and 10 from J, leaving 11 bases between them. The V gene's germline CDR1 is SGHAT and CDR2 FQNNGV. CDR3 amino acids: CASSAALGKLFF. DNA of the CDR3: TGTGCCAGCAGCGCGGCCTTGGGAAAACTGTTTTTT.

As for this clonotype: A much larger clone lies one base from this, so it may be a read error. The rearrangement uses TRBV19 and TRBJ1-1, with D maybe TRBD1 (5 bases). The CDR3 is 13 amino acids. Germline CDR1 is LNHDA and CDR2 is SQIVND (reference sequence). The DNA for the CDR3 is TGTGTCAGTAGTATACTTGGGGCAGCTGAAGCTTTCTTT. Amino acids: CVSSILGAAEAFF. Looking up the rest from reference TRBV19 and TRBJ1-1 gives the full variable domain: DGGITQSPKYLFRKEGQNVTLSCEQNLNHDAMYWYRQDPGQGLRLIYYSQIVNDFQKGDIAEGYSVSREKKESFPLTVTSAQKNPTAFYLCVSSILGAAEAFFGQGTRLTVV.

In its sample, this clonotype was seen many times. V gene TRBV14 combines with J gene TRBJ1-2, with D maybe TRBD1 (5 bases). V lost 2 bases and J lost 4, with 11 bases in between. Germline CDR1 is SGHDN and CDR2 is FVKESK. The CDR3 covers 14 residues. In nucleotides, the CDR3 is TGTGCCAGCAGCCAAAAAGTTCAGGGCTATGGCTACACCTTC. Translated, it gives CASSQKVQGYGYTF. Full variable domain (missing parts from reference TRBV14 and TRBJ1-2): EAGVTQFPSHSVIEKGQTVTLRCDPISGHDNLYWYRRVMGKEIKFLLHFVKESKQDESGMPNNRFLAERTGGTYSTLKVQPAELEDSGVYFCASSQKVQGYGYTFGSGTRLTVV.

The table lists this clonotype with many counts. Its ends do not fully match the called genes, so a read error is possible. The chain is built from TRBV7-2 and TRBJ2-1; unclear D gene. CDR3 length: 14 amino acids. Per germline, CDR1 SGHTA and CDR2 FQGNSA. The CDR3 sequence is CASSSRASYNEQFF. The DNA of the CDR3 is TGTGCCAGCAGCTCCCGGGCCTCCTATAATGAGCAGTTCTTC.

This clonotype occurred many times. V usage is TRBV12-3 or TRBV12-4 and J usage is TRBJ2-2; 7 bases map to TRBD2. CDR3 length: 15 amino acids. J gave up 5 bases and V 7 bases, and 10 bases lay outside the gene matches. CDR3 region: CASIRGTKSTGELFF. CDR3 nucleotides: TGTGCCAGCATTCGCGGGACTAAGTCTACCGGGGAGCTGTTTTTT.

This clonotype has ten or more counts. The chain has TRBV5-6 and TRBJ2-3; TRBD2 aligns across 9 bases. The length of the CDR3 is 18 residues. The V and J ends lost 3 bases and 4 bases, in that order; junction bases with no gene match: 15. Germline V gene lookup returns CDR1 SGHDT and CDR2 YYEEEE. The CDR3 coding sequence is TGTGCCAGCAGCTGGGGCTTAATTAGCGGGAGAGGCCCAGATACGCAGTATTTT. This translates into CASSWGLISGRGPDTQYF. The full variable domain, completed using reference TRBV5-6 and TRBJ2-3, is DAGVTQSPTHLIKTRGQQVTLRCSPKSGHDTVSWYQQALGQGPQFIFQYYEEEERQRGNFPDRFSGHQFPNYSSELNVNALLLGDSALYLCASSWGLISGRGPDTQYFGPGTRLTVL.

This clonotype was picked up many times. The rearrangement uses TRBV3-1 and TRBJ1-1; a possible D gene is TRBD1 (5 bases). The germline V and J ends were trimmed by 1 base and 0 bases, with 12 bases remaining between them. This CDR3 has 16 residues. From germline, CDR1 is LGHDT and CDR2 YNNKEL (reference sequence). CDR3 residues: CASSQGGRGLNTEAFF. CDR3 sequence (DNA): TGTGCCAGCAGCCAAGGAGGCCGGGGGTTGAACACTGAAGCTTTCTTT. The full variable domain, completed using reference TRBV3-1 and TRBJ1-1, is DTAVSQTPKYLVTQMGNDKSIKCEQNLGHDTMYWYKQDSKKFLKIMFSYNNKELIINETVPNRFSPKSPDKAHLNLHINSLELGDSAVYFCASSQGGRGLNTEAFFGQGTRLTVV.

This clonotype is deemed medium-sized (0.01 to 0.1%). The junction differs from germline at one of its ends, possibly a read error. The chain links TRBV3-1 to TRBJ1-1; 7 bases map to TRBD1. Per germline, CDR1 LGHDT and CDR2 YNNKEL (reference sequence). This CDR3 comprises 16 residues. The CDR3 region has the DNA TGTGCCAGCAGCCAAGACCCCGGACAGCGCCATCAGCAGGGGGTCTTT. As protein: CASSQDPGQRHQQGVF.

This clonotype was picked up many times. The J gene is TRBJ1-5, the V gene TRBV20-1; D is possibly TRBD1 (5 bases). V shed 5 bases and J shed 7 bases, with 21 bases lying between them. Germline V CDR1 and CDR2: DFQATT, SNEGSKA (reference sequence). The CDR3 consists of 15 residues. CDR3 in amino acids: CSASQTEGGYQPQHF. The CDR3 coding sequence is TGCAGTGCTTCCCAGACAGAAGGAGGCTACCAGCCCCAGCATTTT.

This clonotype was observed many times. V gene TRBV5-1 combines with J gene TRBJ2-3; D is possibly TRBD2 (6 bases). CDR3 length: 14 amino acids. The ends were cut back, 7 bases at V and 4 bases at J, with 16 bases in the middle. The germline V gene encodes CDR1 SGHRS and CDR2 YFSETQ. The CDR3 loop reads CASVPGRGADTQYF. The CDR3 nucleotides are TGCGCCAGCGTCCCCGGACGCGGGGCAGATACGCAGTATTTT. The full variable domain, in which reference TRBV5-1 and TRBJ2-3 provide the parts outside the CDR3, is KAGVTQTPRYLIKTRGQQVTLSCSPISGHRSVSWYQQTPGQGLQFLFEYFSETQRNKGNFPGRFSGRQFSNSRSEMNVSTLELGDSALYLCASVPGRGADTQYFGPGTRLTVL.

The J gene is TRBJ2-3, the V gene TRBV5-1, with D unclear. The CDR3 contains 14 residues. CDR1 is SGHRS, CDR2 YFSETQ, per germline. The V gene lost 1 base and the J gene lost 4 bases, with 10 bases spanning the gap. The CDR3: CASSLRSLADTQYF. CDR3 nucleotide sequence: TGCGCCAGCAGCTTGAGGTCGCTGGCAGATACGCAGTATTTT.